This T cell receptor beta chain was profiled in a study of blood T cell repertoires in COVID-19. At the level of the study: Acute-phase and convalescent COVID-19 samples originated in the United States, Italy and Spain. In each case, the material was cDNA or gDNA derived from T cells, B-cell-depleted T cells, or PBMCs.

Seattle's enrolled individuals joined amid active infection and were then monitored longitudinally. In the original processing: Reference gene primer amplification gave estimated nucleated cell counts. Using immunoSEQ multiplex PCR, the repertoire was profiled, and TCRdb retains in-frame clones only, with some absent. Clone size and the V and J calls come from that table; the DNA yielded D and trimming. Seen here are some 250,000 clones, roughly 86% observed once, and the top ten hold more than 4.5%. Source material: peripheral blood. The receptor's source is an older woman with COVID-19, enrolled during active disease.

As DNA, the CDR3 is TGTGCCAGTAGGACAGGGACGTATGGCTACACCTTC. It specifies CASRTGTYGYTF. The chain joins TRBV19 to TRBJ1-2, with 7 bases fitting TRBD1. Looked up from germline, CDR1 is LNHDA and CDR2 is SQIVND (reference sequence). The CDR3 spans 12 residues. Germline trimming cut 6 bases from V and 5 bases from J; bases unmatched to any gene: 3.